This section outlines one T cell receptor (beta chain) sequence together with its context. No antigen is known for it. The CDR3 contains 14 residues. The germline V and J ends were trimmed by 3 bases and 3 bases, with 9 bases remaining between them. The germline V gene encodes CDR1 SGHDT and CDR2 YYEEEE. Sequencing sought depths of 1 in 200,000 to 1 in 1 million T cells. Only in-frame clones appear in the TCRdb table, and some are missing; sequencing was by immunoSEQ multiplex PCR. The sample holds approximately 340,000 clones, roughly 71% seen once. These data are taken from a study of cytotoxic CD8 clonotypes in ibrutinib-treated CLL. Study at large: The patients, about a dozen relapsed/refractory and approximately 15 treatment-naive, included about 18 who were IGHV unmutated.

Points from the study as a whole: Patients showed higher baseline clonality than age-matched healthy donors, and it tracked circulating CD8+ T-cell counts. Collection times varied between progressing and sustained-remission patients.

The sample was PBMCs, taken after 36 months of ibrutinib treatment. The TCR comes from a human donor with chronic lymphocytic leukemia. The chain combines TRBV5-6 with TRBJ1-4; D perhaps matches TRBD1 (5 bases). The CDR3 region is CASSWGTSNEKLFF. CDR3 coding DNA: TGTGCCAGCAGCTGGGGGACCTCTAATGAAAAACTGTTTTTT.